This TCR beta chain was captured in a study of blood T cell repertoires in COVID-19. Original handling: Nucleated cell counts were estimated from reference gene primer amplification. Only in-frame clones appear in the TCRdb table, and some are missing; sequencing was by immunoSEQ multiplex PCR. D and trimming come from the DNA, and the V and J calls and clone size come from that table. The data show roughly 200,000 clones, under 85% seen once. This TCR came from a woman aged 30 to 39 with COVID-19, enrolled during active disease. Sequenced sample: peripheral blood.

CDR3 protein: CASSLGQGAMDTQYF. In DNA, the CDR3 is TGTGCCAGCAGCTTAGGGCAGGGGGCAATGGATACGCAGTATTTT. The chain uses TRBV7-9 and TRBJ2-3; 8 bases agree with TRBD1. CDR3 size: 15 residues. Trimming at V came to 1 base and at J to 6 bases, leaving 6 bases not matched to a gene. Per the germline V gene, CDR1 is SEHNR and CDR2 is FQNEAQ (reference sequence).